A few counts support the clone carrying this T cell receptor (beta chain). Antigen unknown. These data come from a study of cytomegalovirus exposure and HLA in healthy donors. Overall study context: Samples from HLA-typed donors yielded about 80 million unique TCRs in an early data release. Overall study findings and caveats: With high specificity and sensitivity, the classifier reportedly diagnosed cytomegalovirus status. A later analysis found most CMV-associated TCR beta chains apparently HLA-restricted. A missense variant in DCLRE1C was later tied to TCR beta V- and J-gene trimming.

With 60 Vbeta and 13 Jbeta primers, the PCR was carried out. Assay: immunoSEQ multiplex PCR; the TCRdb copy retains only in-frame clones and omits some. The top ten hold less than 2.5% of the sample, which has 130,000 or so clones, more than 60% seen once. V was cut by 2 bases and J by 1 base, with 11 bases left in between. This CDR3 spans 15 amino acids. Per germline, CDR1 MNHNS and CDR2 SASEGT. This chain uses TRBV6-1 with TRBJ1-1; D is ambiguous. The source material was PBMCs. The receptor was derived from a woman aged 40 to 49 in good health and CMV-seropositive. CDR3 loop: CASSEQEGRNTEAFF. In nucleotides, the CDR3 is TGTGCCAGCAGTGAACAAGAAGGGAGGAACACTGAAGCTTTCTTT.